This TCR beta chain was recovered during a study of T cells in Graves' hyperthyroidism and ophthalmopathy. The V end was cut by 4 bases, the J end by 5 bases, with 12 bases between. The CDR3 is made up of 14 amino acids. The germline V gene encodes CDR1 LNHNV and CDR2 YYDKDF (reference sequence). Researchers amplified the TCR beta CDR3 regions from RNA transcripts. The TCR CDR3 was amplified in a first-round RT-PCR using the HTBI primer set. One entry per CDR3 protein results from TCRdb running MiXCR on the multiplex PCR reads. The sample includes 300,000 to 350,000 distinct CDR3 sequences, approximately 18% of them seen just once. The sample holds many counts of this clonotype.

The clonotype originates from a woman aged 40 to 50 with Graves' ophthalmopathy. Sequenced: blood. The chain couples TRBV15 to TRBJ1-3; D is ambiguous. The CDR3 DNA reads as TGTGCCACCAGCAAGCCCGGGCTGCGAAACACCATATATTTT. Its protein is CATSKPGLRNTIYF.